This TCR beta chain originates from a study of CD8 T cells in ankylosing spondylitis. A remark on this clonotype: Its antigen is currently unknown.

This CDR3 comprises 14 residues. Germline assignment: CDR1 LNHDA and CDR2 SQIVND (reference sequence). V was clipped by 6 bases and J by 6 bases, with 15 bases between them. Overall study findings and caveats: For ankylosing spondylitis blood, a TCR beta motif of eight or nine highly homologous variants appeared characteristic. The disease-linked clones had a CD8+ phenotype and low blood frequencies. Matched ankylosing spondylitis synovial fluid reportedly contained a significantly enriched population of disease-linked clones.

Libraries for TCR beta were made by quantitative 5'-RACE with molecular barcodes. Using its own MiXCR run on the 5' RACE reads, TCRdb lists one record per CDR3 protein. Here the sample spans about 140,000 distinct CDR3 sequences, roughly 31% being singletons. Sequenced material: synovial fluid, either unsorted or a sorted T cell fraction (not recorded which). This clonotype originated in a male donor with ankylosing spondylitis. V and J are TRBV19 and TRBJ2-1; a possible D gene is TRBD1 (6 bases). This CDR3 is CASSLGHQSNEQFF. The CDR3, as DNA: TGTGCCAGTAGCCTGGGACACCAGTCCAATGAGCAGTTCTTC.